One sample yielded the 23 T cell receptor beta chains listed below, sequenced in a study of OX40 agonist ivuxolimab in advanced cancers. Sequencing was performed with immunoSEQ multiplex PCR; in TCRdb, only in-frame clones are kept and a portion is missing. The sample comprises 65,000 to 90,000 clones, about 90% of which are singletons, and roughly 8.7% rests with the top ten. This specimen was CD4+ or CD8+ T cells sorted from blood, taken in a trial of the OX40 agonist ivuxolimab. The source is an adult with an advanced solid tumor such as melanoma, head and neck, liver or kidney cancer.

The chain combines TRBV27 with TRBJ2-7, with 7 bases fitting TRBD1. Germline lookup yields CDR1 MNHEY and CDR2 SMNVEV (reference sequence). The CDR3 is 14 residues long. Trimming at V came to 5 bases and at J to 0 bases, leaving 4 bases not matched to a gene. The CDR3 here is CASSAWDSSYEQYF. The CDR3 DNA is TGTGCCAGCAGTGCCTGGGACAGCTCCTACGAGCAGTACTTC.

This clone was seen just once. The V call is TRBV6-1, the J call TRBJ2-1; 13 nucleotides align to TRBD2. V dropped 2 bases and J dropped 7; count of bases not matched to a gene: 5. CDR1 and CDR2 (germline): MNHNS, SASEGT. The CDR3 extends over 16 amino acids. Written as DNA, the CDR3 is TGTGCCAGCAGTGAATGGGTGACTAGCGGGAGGAATGAGCAGTTCTTC. This sequence encodes CASSEWVTSGRNEQFF.

This chain connects TRBV7-9 to TRBJ1-1, with D perhaps TRBD1 (6 bases). CDR3 length equals 14 residues. Germline V gene sequence: CDR1 SEHNR, CDR2 FQNEAQ (reference sequence). Trimming pared 5 bases from V and 8 bases from J, leaving 18 bases between. As DNA, the CDR3 is TGTGCCAGCAGCGAACCTTTAGACAGGCGGGAAGCTTTCTTT. Translated, it gives CASSEPLDRREAFF.

The V and J genes are TRBV28 and TRBJ1-2; the D is unclear. This CDR3 region has 12 residues. Trimming removed 2 bases from V and 2 bases from J, with 3 bases in between. Germline CDR1 MDHEN, CDR2 SYDVKM. CDR3 residues: CASSLGNYGYTF. CDR3 bases: TGTGCCAGCAGTTTAGGGAACTATGGCTACACCTTC.

This clone is a singleton in its sample. The chain is built from TRBV9 and TRBJ2-1, with D perhaps matching TRBD1 or TRBD2 (5 bases each). Germline V gives CDR1 SGDLS, CDR2 YYNGEE. V was cut by 4 bases and J by 7 bases, with 15 bases left in between. The CDR3 is made up of 14 amino acids. The CDR3 protein is CASSWGHAGNEQFF. The CDR3 DNA sequence: TGTGCCAGCAGCTGGGGCCATGCGGGTAATGAGCAGTTCTTC.

CDR3 DNA sequence: TGTGCCAGCAGTTACCTCCTCGGGGCCTTTAATCAGCCCCAGCATTTT. Its translation is CASSYLLGAFNQPQHF. V gene TRBV6-6 combines with J gene TRBJ1-5; D might be TRBD1 (5 bases). In germline, CDR1 is MNHNY, CDR2 SVGAGI (reference sequence). Trimming shortened V by 2 bases and J by 4 bases, and 15 bases separated the two germline ends. This CDR3 contains 16 residues.

The chain couples TRBV6-6 to TRBJ2-7, with D hard to call. The CDR3 is 12 residues long. Trimming took 2 bases from V and 5 from J, leaving 7 bases between them. The germline V gene has CDR1 MNHNY and CDR2 SVGAGI (reference sequence). The DNA of the CDR3 is TGTGCCAGCAGTTACAGGGTCCACGAGCAGTACTTC. Translation: CASSYRVHEQYF.

The V and J genes are TRBV9 and TRBJ2-7, with D maybe TRBD2 (7 bases). The CDR3 runs 15 residues. V was shortened by 0 bases and J by 4 bases, with 14 bases between the two germline ends. Germline V gene sequence: CDR1 SGDLS, CDR2 YYNGEE. CDR3 coding DNA: TGTGCCAGCAGCGTAGCCGGGGGGCGGCCGTACGAGCAGTACTTC. Translated: CASSVAGGRPYEQYF.

The J gene is TRBJ1-3, the V gene TRBV28; 7 bases align to TRBD1. This CDR3 has 16 residues. The V gene's germline CDR1 is MDHEN and CDR2 SYDVKM. V was pared by 6 bases and J by 8 bases, with 16 bases of the junction left unmatched. CDR3 in DNA: TGTGCCAGCAGACCACCGACAGGGATCGACGTACACACCATATATTTT. It specifies CASRPPTGIDVHTIYF.

This clone was detected once. J is TRBJ2-7 and V is TRBV6-5, with 9 bases fitting TRBD2. CDR1 is MNHEY and CDR2 is SVGAGI in the germline V gene. Unmatched junction bases numbered 0, after V lost 0 bases and J lost 3 bases. There are 14 residues in the CDR3. CDR3 DNA sequence: TGTGCCAGCAGTTACTCGACTAGCGGCTACGAGCAGTACGTC. It is translated as CASSYSTSGYEQYV.

The chain links TRBV15 to TRBJ2-1, with a tentative D call TRBD2 (6 bases). Germline V gene sequence: CDR1 LNHNV, CDR2 YYDKDF (reference sequence). V lost 1 base to trimming and J lost 4 bases, with 11 bases between them. This CDR3 spans 15 amino acids. Here the CDR3 reads CATSRAGRRYNEQFF. CDR3 DNA sequence: TGTGCCACCAGCAGAGCTGGGAGGAGGTACAATGAGCAGTTCTTC.

The chain employs TRBV9 and TRBJ2-3; D tentatively fits TRBD1 or TRBD2 (5 bases each). This CDR3 spans 16 amino acids. In germline, CDR1 is SGDLS, CDR2 YYNGEE. V gave up 2 bases and J gave up 2 bases, with 15 bases separating them. The CDR3 spells CASSVGTQPYTDTQYF. As DNA, the CDR3 is TGTGCCAGCAGCGTGGGGACGCAGCCCTACACAGATACGCAGTATTTT.

This clone was counted once. The chain recombines TRBV7-3 with TRBJ1-3; D is ambiguous. V was cut by 0 bases and J by 0 bases, with 6 bases left in between. CDR3 size: 15 residues. Germline CDR1 reads SGHTA; CDR2 reads FQGTGA. CDR3 residues: CASSLTGGSGNTIYF. The CDR3 bases are TGTGCCAGCAGCTTAACAGGCGGCTCTGGAAACACCATATATTTT.

The CDR3 sequence is CASSPGTGSTEAFF. The CDR3 DNA reads TGTGCCAGCAGCCCTGGGACAGGGAGCACTGAAGCTTTCTTT. The chain has TRBV13 and TRBJ1-1; TRBD1 aligns across 9 bases. Trimming cost V 5 bases and J 4 bases; bases outside gene matches: 5. CDR1 PRHDT and CDR2 FYEKMQ come from the germline V gene (reference sequence). The CDR3 extends over 14 amino acids. The variable domain in full, with the rest retrieved from reference TRBV13 and TRBJ1-1, is AAGVIQSPRHLIKEKRETATLKCYPIPRHDTVYWYQQGPGQDPQFLISFYEKMQSDKGSIPDRFSAQQFSDYHSELNMSSLELGDSALYFCASSPGTGSTEAFFGQGTRLTVV.

The chain uses TRBV6-5 and TRBJ2-5; a weak D match, TRBD1 (5 bases). This CDR3 has 14 residues. CDR1 and CDR2 from the germline V gene are MNHEY and SVGAGI. V dropped 1 base and J dropped 2 bases, with 8 bases sitting between them. CDR3 amino acids: CASSYWGQQETQYF. In DNA, the CDR3 is TGTGCCAGCAGTTACTGGGGCCAGCAAGAGACCCAGTACTTC.

The CDR3 region is CASSWDRAITGTEAFF. DNA for the CDR3: TGTGCCAGCAGTTGGGACAGGGCGATAACGGGCACTGAAGCTTTCTTT. The V call is TRBV5-4, the J call TRBJ1-1; the match to TRBD1 covers 9 bases. This CDR3 comprises 16 residues. Germline-derived CDR1 and CDR2 are SGHNT and YYREEE (reference sequence). With V trimmed by 5 bases and J by 4 bases, 12 bases remained unmatched.

The chain recombines TRBV27 with TRBJ1-5; D ambiguous. Germline V gives CDR1 MNHEY, CDR2 SMNVEV (reference sequence). V was shortened by 0 bases and J by 3 bases, with 9 bases between the two germline ends. The CDR3 is 15 amino acids. CDR3 sequence: CASSLSTDPNQPQHF. Written as DNA, the CDR3 is TGTGCCAGCAGTTTATCGACGGACCCCAATCAGCCCCAGCATTTT.

The J gene is TRBJ2-2, the V gene TRBV11-3; the D is unclear. Germline lookup yields CDR1 SGHNT and CDR2 YENEEA. This CDR3 region has 12 residues. Deletions cut 5 bases from V and 6 bases from J, with 7 bases between. Here the CDR3 reads CASSPRAGELFF. CDR3 bases: TGTGCCAGCAGCCCCCGGGCCGGGGAGCTGTTTTTT.

The chain carries TRBV7-9 and TRBJ1-1, with D possibly matching TRBD1 (6 bases). CDR3 length: 16 residues. Trimming removed 1 base from V and 3 bases from J, with 15 bases in between. The germline V gene has CDR1 SEHNR and CDR2 FQNEAQ (reference sequence). The DNA for the CDR3 is TGTGCCAGCAGCTTAGAATTGGCAGGGGAGGACACTGAAGCTTTCTTT. Translating gives CASSLELAGEDTEAFF.

This rearrangement joins TRBV6-5 to TRBJ1-2; D not resolved. V lost 4 bases and J 4 bases, leaving 10 bases between the germline ends. There are 13 residues in the CDR3. Germline assignment: CDR1 MNHEY and CDR2 SVGAGI. The CDR3 region is CASSSGLSYGYTF. The DNA of the CDR3 is TGTGCCAGCAGTTCCGGGCTTAGCTATGGCTACACCTTC.

The chain combines TRBV4-3 with TRBJ1-4, with TRBD1 identical over 7 bases. Germline V lookup: CDR1 LGHNA, CDR2 YSLEER. This CDR3 comprises 15 residues. Trimming took 4 bases from V and 7 from J; bases not matched to a gene: 9. The CDR3 DNA reads TGCGCCAGCAGCCGGTTAACAGGGGTGGGTGAAAAACTGTTTTTT. This encodes CASSRLTGVGEKLFF.

The rearrangement joins TRBV28 to TRBJ2-7; D gene uncertain. Trimming pared 6 bases from V and 0 bases from J, leaving 3 bases between. The length of the CDR3 is 11 residues. The germline CDR1 and CDR2 sequences are MDHEN and SYDVKM. In nucleotides, the CDR3 is TGTGCCAGCAGCCACTCCTACGAGCAGTACGTC. Its protein is CASSHSYEQYV.

The chain links TRBV5-4 to TRBJ2-3; 8 bases map to TRBD1. The V gene's germline CDR1 is SGHNT and CDR2 YYREEE (reference sequence). The CDR3 has 15 residues. Losses at the gene ends were 7 bases for V and 6 bases for J; bases not matched to a gene: 13. As DNA, the CDR3 is TGTGCCAGCGGACTCCAGGGGGCGTTATTCGATACGCAGTATTTT. Protein sequence: CASGLQGALFDTQYF.